This note documents a single T cell receptor (beta chain) sequence. Its matching antigen is unknown. The data were obtained in a study of cytomegalovirus exposure and HLA in healthy donors. Findings of the study overall: CMV serostatus was the only recorded immune exposure for donors. Common viral pathogens were later found to be apparently linked to several of the most significant clusters. Listed as cytomegalovirus-associated were around 160 TCR beta chains. A prior analysis recorded that most TCR beta V segments were productive about 87% or about 30% of the time.

The PCR was carried out with 60 Vbeta primers and 13 Jbeta primers. Generated by immunoSEQ multiplex PCR, the TCRdb table keeps only in-frame clones and is missing some. The table lists roughly 93,000 clones, under 85% of them singletons. V lost 0 bases and J 10 bases, leaving 19 bases between the germline ends. Looked up from germline, CDR1 is GTSNPN and CDR2 is SVGIG (reference sequence). The CDR3 is 14 amino acids. The sequence was obtained from a man between 18 and 29 years old in good health and CMV-seropositive. V and J are TRBV30 and TRBJ2-7, with D perhaps matching TRBD2 (6 bases). The sequencing input was PBMCs. The CDR3 loop is CAWSVLARGPGQYF. DNA for the CDR3: TGTGCCTGGAGTGTACTAGCCCGCGGCCCGGGACAGTACTTC.